The clone carrying this T cell receptor beta chain has at least ten counts. Its target is not known. Making TCR cDNA involved 5'RACE template switching, which added UMIs and a universal primer site. MiXCR, applied by TCRdb to the 5' RACE reads, yields one record per CDR3 protein. The table has hundreds of thousands of distinct CDR3 sequences, approximately 15% seen once. V lost 5 bases and J lost 2, with 10 bases in between. The CDR3 totals 14 residues. The germline V gene encodes CDR1 MNHEY and CDR2 SMNVEV (reference sequence). The sample comes from a study of T cells after yellow fever vaccination. Whole-study findings and limits: Subsequent to the booster, the majority of primary-vaccination clones reappeared (about 97% CD4, about 90% CD8). Secondary responses were weaker yet peaked faster, day 5 versus 15. Just a small share of clonotypes turned up in the CD4 compartment as well as the CD8 compartment.

V is TRBV27 and J is TRBJ2-1; TRBD1 or TRBD2 may be the D gene (5 bases each). The sequence was obtained from a man younger than 40 who received the YFV17D yellow fever vaccine. The sample here was PBMCs, taken on the day of the yellow fever booster vaccination. This CDR3 is CASSQSGPYNEQFF. DNA of the CDR3: TGTGCCAGCAGTCAATCGGGACCCTACAATGAGCAGTTCTTC.